This T cell receptor (beta chain) was retrieved from a study of T cells in Graves' hyperthyroidism and ophthalmopathy. This clonotype occurred a few times. Its antigen is as yet unknown. Researchers took RNA transcripts and amplified the TCR beta CDR3 regions from them. Primed by the HTBI set, a first-round RT-PCR was run on the TCR CDR3. TCRdb passed the multiplex PCR reads through MiXCR, listing each CDR3 protein once. The data show some 350,000 distinct CDR3 sequences, roughly an eighth seen once. General study findings and limits: In the blood, most expanded thyroid clonotypes above 0.001 appeared as well. Through a model of 13 V-J features, ophthalmopathy was separated from stable hyperthyroidism.

Diagnostic decisions used clinical symptoms, serum thyroxine and TRAb, thyroid ultrasound and orbital computed tomography. Sequencing was done on a sample of blood. The TCR sequence derives from a woman in her forties with Graves' ophthalmopathy.

The CDR3 DNA is TGTGCCAGCAGCTGGGGGTCTAATGAAAAACTGTTTTTT. Translated: CASSWGSNEKLFF. J is TRBJ1-4 and V is TRBV12-3 or TRBV12-4, with D possibly matching TRBD1 (5 bases). The CDR3 spans 13 residues. V was shortened by 6 bases and J by 3 bases, with 8 bases between the two germline ends.